The rows below give T cell receptor beta chains drawn from one sample of a study of neoadjuvant anti-PD-1 for oral cavity cancer. The repertoire was sequenced with immunoSEQ multiplex PCR; TCRdb's copy has only in-frame clones and lacks some. The sample has some 15,000 clones; around 66% are singletons. The starting material was PBMCs, obtained before nivolumab (anti-PD-1) treatment. The receptors were sampled from a person aged 40 to 85 with oral cavity squamous cell carcinoma. CDR3s include the opening cysteine and the closing phenylalanine or tryptophan.

j_call v_call cdr3_aa
TRBJ1-2 TRBV10-3 CAISDPGTGRFNGYTF
TRBJ2-1 TRBV5-8 CASSWGPGLDEQFF
TRBJ2-7 TRBV9 CASSNLLGGQYF
TRBJ1-1 TRBV21-1 CASSKDNTEAFF
TRBJ1-2 TRBV6-9 CASSPLARANYGYTF
TRBJ1-4 TRBV5-4 CASSPRGPGEKLFF
TRBJ1-1 TRBV11-2 CASSRPLTNTEAFF
TRBJ2-1 TRBV11-3 CASSPSGGYNEQFF
TRBJ2-5 TRBV30 CAWSRRERETQYF
TRBJ1-3 TRBV9 CASSVGRRSGNTIYF
TRBJ2-3 TRBV19 CASRPLAGGTDTQYF
TRBJ2-7 TRBV6-5 CASKPASGGTYEQYF
TRBJ2-7 TRBV14 CASSRVFNYEQYF
TRBJ2-5 TRBV11-2 CASSLGWGAQETQYF
TRBJ2-7 TRBV2 CATKEVGTWAYEQYF
TRBJ1-3 TRBV5-8 CASSLTGLSGNTIYF
TRBJ2-2 TRBV5-1 CASSPRTSGGLNTGELFF
TRBJ2-2 TRBV9 CASSAARDVKWGGELFF
TRBJ2-3 TRBV11-2 CASISSGGKDTQYF
TRBJ1-5 TRBV12-5 CASGTPRGRQPQHF
TRBJ2-5 TRBV5-6 CASSPDRVETQYF
TRBJ1-5 TRBV5-1 CASSSLGQTNQPQHF
TRBJ2-3 TRBV5-1 CASSFNTDTQYF
TRBJ2-5 TRBV11-2 CASSLPGTQETQYF
TRBJ1-6 TRBV19 CATTLKAYVGPLHF
TRBJ1-3 TRBV20-1 CSARTLNTIYF
TRBJ2-7 TRBV5-1 CASRGGDSPPDEQYF
TRBJ2-1 TRBV21-1 CASSKGPGEQFF
TRBJ2-5 TRBV5-1 CASSLGGLLANKAETQYF
TRBJ2-7 TRBV15 CATSRDLKQGVRYEQYF
TRBJ1-6 TRBV28 CASSLWGSSYNSPLHF
TRBJ1-3 TRBV6-1 CASSGNRRVSGNTIYF
TRBJ2-3 TRBV5-6 CASRPTPPFEYF
TRBJ2-1 TRBV19 CASTPIGAGYNEQFF
TRBJ2-6 TRBV6-1 CASSDLGSSGANVLTF
TRBJ1-3 TRBV7-2 CASSLVSSGNTIYF
TRBJ2-3 TRBV5-6 CASSTPGLAGVGDTQYF
TRBJ2-4 TRBV19 CASTGGAKNIQYF
TRBJ1-1 TRBV20-1 CSAYKNTEAFF
TRBJ1-1 TRBV7-6 CASSLQGASTEAFF
TRBJ1-2 TRBV13 CASSEDLFYGYTF
TRBJ2-7 TRBV7-9 CASSLLGQGKEFPYF
TRBJ1-4 TRBV5-4 CASSLRGMADNEKLFF
TRBJ1-2 TRBV15 CATSRGLGGEDGYTF
TRBJ2-1 TRBV7-2 CASTPRDEQFF
TRBJ1-5 TRBV12-5 CASGLGTGGNQPQHF
TRBJ2-7 TRBV6-5 CASSYAQQGPYEQYF